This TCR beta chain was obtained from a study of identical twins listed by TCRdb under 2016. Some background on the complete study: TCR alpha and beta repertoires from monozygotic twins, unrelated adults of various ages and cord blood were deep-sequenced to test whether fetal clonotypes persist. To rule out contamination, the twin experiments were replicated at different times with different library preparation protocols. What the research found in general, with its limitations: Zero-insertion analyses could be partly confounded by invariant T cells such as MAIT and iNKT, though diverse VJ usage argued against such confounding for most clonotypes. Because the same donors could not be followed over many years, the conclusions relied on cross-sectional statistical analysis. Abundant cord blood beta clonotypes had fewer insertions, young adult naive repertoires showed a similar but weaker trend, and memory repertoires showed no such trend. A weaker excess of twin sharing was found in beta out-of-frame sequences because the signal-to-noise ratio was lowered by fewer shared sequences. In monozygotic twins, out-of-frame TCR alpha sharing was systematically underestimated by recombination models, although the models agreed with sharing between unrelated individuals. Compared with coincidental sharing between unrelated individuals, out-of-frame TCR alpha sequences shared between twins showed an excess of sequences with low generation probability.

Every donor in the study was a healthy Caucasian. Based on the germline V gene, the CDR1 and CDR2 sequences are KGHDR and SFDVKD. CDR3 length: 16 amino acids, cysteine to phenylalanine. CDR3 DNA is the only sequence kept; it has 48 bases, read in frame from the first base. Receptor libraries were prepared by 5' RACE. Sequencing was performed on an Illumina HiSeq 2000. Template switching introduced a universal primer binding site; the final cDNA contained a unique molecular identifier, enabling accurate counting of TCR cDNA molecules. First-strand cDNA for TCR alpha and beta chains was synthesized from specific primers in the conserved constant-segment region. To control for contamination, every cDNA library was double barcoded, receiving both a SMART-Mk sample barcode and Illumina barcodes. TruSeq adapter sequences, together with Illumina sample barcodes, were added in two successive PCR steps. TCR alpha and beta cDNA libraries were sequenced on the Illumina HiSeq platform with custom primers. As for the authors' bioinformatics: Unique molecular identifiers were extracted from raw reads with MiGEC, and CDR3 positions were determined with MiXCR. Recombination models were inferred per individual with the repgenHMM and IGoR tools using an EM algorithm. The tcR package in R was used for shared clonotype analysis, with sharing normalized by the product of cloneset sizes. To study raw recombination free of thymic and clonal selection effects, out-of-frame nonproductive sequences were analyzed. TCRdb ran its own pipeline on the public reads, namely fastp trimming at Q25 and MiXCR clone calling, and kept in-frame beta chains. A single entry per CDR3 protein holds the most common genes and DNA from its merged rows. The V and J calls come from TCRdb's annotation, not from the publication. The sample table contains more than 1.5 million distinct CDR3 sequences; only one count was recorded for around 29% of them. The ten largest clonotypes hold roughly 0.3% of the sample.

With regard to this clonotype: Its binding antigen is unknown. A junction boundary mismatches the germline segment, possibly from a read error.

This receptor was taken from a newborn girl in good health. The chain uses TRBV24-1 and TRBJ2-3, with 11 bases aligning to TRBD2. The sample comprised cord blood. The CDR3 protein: CATSDLGTSGTDTKYF. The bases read TGTGCCACCAGTGATTTGGGGACTAGCGGCACAGATACGAAGTATTTT.